Shown below are 10 T cell receptor beta chains from a single sample sequenced in a study of T cell responses to AZD1222 COVID-19 vaccine. Assay used: immunoSEQ multiplex PCR; TCRdb lists only in-frame clones, some missing. The sample shows about 130,000 clones, 70% to 90% of them seen only once. The sequencing used peripheral blood, collected on day 0 of AZD1222 vaccination. The receptors derive from an adult in good health.

The J gene is TRBJ2-4, the V gene TRBV11-2, with D perhaps matching TRBD1 (5 bases). The germline V gene has CDR1 SGHAT and CDR2 FQNNGV. Trimming removed 0 bases at V and 8 bases at J, with 23 bases between. The CDR3 extends over 18 amino acids. The CDR3 here is CASSLDRVGRARGDIQYF. DNA for the CDR3: TGTGCCAGCAGCTTAGATCGGGTTGGCAGGGCCCGTGGGGACATTCAGTACTTC.

This clone appeared a few times. DNA for the CDR3: TGTGCCAGTAGTGTGGGAGAAAATTCACCCCTCCACTTT. It translates to CASSVGENSPLHF. The rearrangement uses TRBV19 and TRBJ1-6, with D unclear. Germline CDR1 and CDR2: LNHDA and SQIVND (reference sequence). CDR3 length equals 13 residues. The V end lost 5 bases, the J end lost 7 bases, and 9 bases lay between the germline ends.

The gene calls are TRBV30 and TRBJ1-6; perhaps TRBD1 as D (5 bases). The CDR3 length is 15 residues. Germline V gene sequence: CDR1 GTSNPN, CDR2 SVGIG (reference sequence). The ends were cut back, 1 base at V and 3 bases at J, with 10 bases in the middle. CDR3 in DNA: TGTGCCTGGAGTGAAGAGGGGTTCTATAATTCACCCCTCCACTTT. Amino acid sequence: CAWSEEGFYNSPLHF.

The chain uses TRBV12-3 or TRBV12-4 and TRBJ1-1; a weak D match, TRBD1 (6 bases). The CDR3 length is 13 residues. The V end was cut by 3 bases, the J end by 4 bases, with 9 bases between. CDR3 coding DNA: TGTGCCAGCAGTTTCAGGGGCGCCACTGAAGCTTTCTTT. Its protein product is CASSFRGATEAFF.

V and J are TRBV11-3 and TRBJ2-3; the D gene is possibly TRBD2 (6 bases). The CDR3 is 14 residues long. The germline V and J ends were trimmed by 1 base and 3 bases, with 8 bases remaining between them. The V gene's germline CDR1 is SGHNT and CDR2 YENEEA. The DNA of the CDR3 is TGTGCCAGCAGCTTAGTGGGAGGTACAGATACGCAGTATTTT. Encoded protein: CASSLVGGTDTQYF. Together with reference TRBV11-3 and TRBJ2-3, the CDR3 gives the full variable domain: EAGVVQSPRYKIIEKKQPVAFWCNPISGHNTLYWYLQNLGQGPELLIRYENEEAVDDSQLPKDRFSAERLKGVDSTLKIQPAELGDSAVYLCASSLVGGTDTQYFGPGTRLTVL.

The rearrangement joins TRBV4-2 to TRBJ1-5; perhaps TRBD1 as D (6 bases). Germline V gene sequence: CDR1 LGHNA, CDR2 YNFKEQ. V lost 0 bases and J 4 bases, leaving 10 bases between the germline ends. This CDR3 contains 15 residues. The CDR3 sequence: CASSQDWGQNQPQHF. CDR3 sequence (DNA): TGTGCCAGCAGCCAAGATTGGGGACAAAATCAGCCCCAGCATTTT.

The J gene is TRBJ1-1, the V gene TRBV19, with 8 positions matching TRBD1. V lost 3 bases to trimming and J lost 4 bases; unmatched junction nucleotides: 10. This CDR3 contains 16 residues. The germline V gene has CDR1 LNHDA and CDR2 SQIVND (reference sequence). In DNA form, the CDR3 reads TGTGCCAGTAGTATCGTGGCAGGGGGCTTGGGCACTGAAGCTTTCTTT. It translates to CASSIVAGGLGTEAFF.

V gene TRBV19 combines with J gene TRBJ1-1, with D tentatively TRBD1 (6 bases). V was shortened by 1 base and J by 1 base, with 7 bases between the two germline ends. Per the germline V gene, CDR1 is LNHDA and CDR2 is SQIVND (reference sequence). The CDR3 runs 14 residues. CDR3 nucleotides: TGTGCCAGTAGTATAGGAGGGGGGAACACTGAAGCTTTCTTT. It yields the protein CASSIGGGNTEAFF.

The chain couples TRBV12-1 to TRBJ2-1; the D call TRBD1 from the table was never checked on the DNA. TRBV12-1 is a listed pseudogene. The CDR3 has 18 residues. CDR3 loop: CASRRDRGPESSYNEQFF. Written as DNA, the CDR3 is TGTGCCAGCAGGCGGGACAGGGGGCCCGAGAGCTCCTACAATGAGCAGTTCTTC.

This chain connects TRBV10-2 to TRBJ2-1, with 10 bases that match TRBD2. CDR3 length: 13 amino acids. Trimming at V came to 10 bases and at J to 7 bases, leaving 7 bases not matched to a gene. Germline V CDR1 and CDR2: WSHSY, SAAADI. CDR3 in amino acids: CAILAGGGNEQFF. In nucleotides, the CDR3 is TGCGCCATATTAGCGGGAGGAGGTAATGAGCAGTTCTTC.